This T cell receptor beta chain was identified during a study of T cell clonality in common variable immunodeficiency. Overall study results and limits: CVID subjects had higher TCRbeta clonality than healthy controls, most marked in about a third. Patient heterogeneity in the CVID cohort limited correlations between repertoire features and clinical complications. In common variable immunodeficiency, TCR beta chains reportedly carried fewer deletions and N-nucleotide insertions.

Sequencing input was equivalent genomic DNA from CVID and controls. Clones were read by immunoSEQ multiplex PCR, and TCRdb kept only the in-frame ones, dropping some. The sample has some 60,000 clones, none seen only once. The germline CDR1 and CDR2 sequences are LNHDA and SQIVND (reference sequence). The J segment lost 4 bases and the V segment lost 6 bases, leaving 3 bases of the junction unmatched. CDR3 length: 13 residues. Remarks on this clone: What it binds is not known. The read terminates 3 residues ahead of where the CDR3 ends, so the germline J gene completes it.

This chain joins TRBV19 and TRBJ1-5, with TRBD1 matching over 7 bases. The TCR was taken from a person aged 18-70 years in good health. Material for sequencing was peripheral blood mononuclear cells. CDR3 amino acids: CASSPGQNQPQHF. Incomplete CDR3 DNA: TGTGCCAGTAGCCCGGGACAGAATCAGCCC.